These T cell receptor beta chains were read from a single sample in a study of monozygotic twins with inflammatory bowel disease. TCRdb re-called the 5' RACE reads; every CDR3 protein appears as one record, without DNA. Here the sample table reports roughly 120,000 distinct CDR3 sequences. Sequencing was performed on blood. The receptors were sampled from a human donor with ulcerative colitis or Crohn's disease, or a healthy co-twin of an affected twin (not recorded which). Both conserved end residues are part of each CDR3.

V gene	J gene	CDR3 length	CDR3 protein
TRBV3-1	TRBJ2-3	13	CASSQDELGREYF
TRBV7-2	TRBJ2-5	13	CASSGRLRETQYF
TRBV7-9	TRBJ2-3	14	CASSTTSGGDTQYF
TRBV28	TRBJ1-2	12	CASRMVHYGYTF
TRBV4-2	TRBJ2-4	18	CASSPEGAGGYVKNIQYF
TRBV28	TRBJ2-7	16	CASRTTGLAGAYEQYF
TRBV7-6	TRBJ2-5	15	CASSPQGTVRETQYF
TRBV6-4	TRBJ2-2	13	CSSSIVATGELFF
TRBV28	TRBJ2-7	15	CASSFRGQGADEQYF
TRBV5-5	TRBJ1-5	15	CASSVGGISNQPQHF
TRBV6-2/TRBV6-3	TRBJ2-1	18	CASSYSSLGDKSYNEQFF
TRBV6-1	TRBJ2-3	15	CASRVAGALVDTQYF
TRBV7-2	TRBJ2-5	13	CASSLAHEETQYF
TRBV5-3	TRBJ2-1	16	CARSLRTSGANNEQFF
TRBV25-1	TRBJ1-6	14	CASSEQGGFSPLHF
TRBV5-4	TRBJ1-2	14	CASSLVGIHYGYTF
TRBV6-5	TRBJ2-7	13	CASSRTALYEQYF
TRBV27	TRBJ1-5	15	CASSLGAGSNQPQHF
TRBV3-1	TRBJ2-7	16	CASSPYVAGGSYEQYF
TRBV7-2	TRBJ1-2	14	CASSFYDRGYGYTF
TRBV10-3	TRBJ1-2	16	CAISDGIGTPAWGYTF
TRBV20-1	TRBJ2-1	16	CSASGTSGGMKYEQFF
TRBV20-1	TRBJ1-1	14	CSATTGQLNTEAFF
TRBV7-2	TRBJ2-1	15	CASSLGPGRGNEQFF
TRBV5-8	TRBJ2-7	16	CASSLMDSSTSDEQYF
TRBV7-2	TRBJ2-2	14	CASSFNRGSGELFF
TRBV28	TRBJ1-1	15	CASSFPPAMNTEAFF
TRBV29-1	TRBJ2-1	14	CSAIRDRGGDEQFF
TRBV2	TRBJ1-2	14	CASSPRTVAAGYTF
TRBV7-2	TRBJ2-1	14	CASSSPDRSNEQFF
TRBV7-9	TRBJ1-1	14	CASSLAAGAGEAFF
TRBV20-1	TRBJ2-5	16	CSATPRGQTNQETQYF
TRBV7-6	TRBJ1-4	15	CASSATGGRAEKLFF
TRBV7-2	TRBJ2-7	13	CASSLDGLYEQYF
TRBV5-1	TRBJ1-1	13	CASSKQGGTEAFF
TRBV30	TRBJ1-2	11	CAWSYGGGYTF
TRBV7-8	TRBJ1-1	16	CASSLRAEGVNTEAFF
TRBV7-2	TRBJ1-5	13	CASSQRLNQPQHF
TRBV12-3/TRBV12-4	TRBJ2-3	15	CASTLRTGGTDTQYF
TRBV9	TRBJ1-4	14	CASSVTPTNEKLFF
TRBV5-1	TRBJ2-5	14	CASSLALNGWAQYF
TRBV29-1	TRBJ1-2	18	CSVEYWGVQGRANYGYTF
TRBV30	TRBJ1-3	15	CAWSTGRDPGNTIYF
TRBV7-2	TRBJ1-6	17	CASSLDIVGGGGSPLHF